The text below deals with one T cell receptor (beta chain). Its antigen is undetermined. Researchers ran the PCR with 60 Vbeta and 13 Jbeta primers. The protocol was immunoSEQ multiplex PCR, while the TCRdb copy is restricted to in-frame clones and leaves out a portion. The sample lists 100,000 to 130,000 clones, roughly 82% occurring once. This record comes from a study of cytomegalovirus exposure and HLA in healthy donors. V gave up 4 bases and J gave up 10 bases, with 19 bases separating them. From germline, CDR1 is SGHDN and CDR2 FVKESK. The CDR3 length is 14 residues. The study's findings and limits: In a later analysis, TCR beta V- and J-gene trimming showed a link to a missense DCLRE1C variant. Immune exposure was documented only through CMV serostatus.

The chain joins TRBV14 to TRBJ1-1; unclear D gene. The specimen sequenced was PBMCs. The sequence came from a man under 40 in good health and CMV-seropositive. The CDR3 nucleotides read TGTGCCAGCAGCCCAACGAGTAACCCGCTCGGAGCTTTCTTT. This gives the protein CASSPTSNPLGAFF. Using reference TRBV14 and TRBJ1-1 for the parts outside the CDR3, the full variable domain is EAGVTQFPSHSVIEKGQTVTLRCDPISGHDNLYWYRRVMGKEIKFLLHFVKESKQDESGMPNNRFLAERTGGTYSTLKVQPAELEDSGVYFCASSPTSNPLGAFFGQGTRLTVV.